Listed here are 15 T cell receptor beta chains from one sample, sequenced in a study of blood T cell repertoires in COVID-19. Libraries were prepared by immunoSEQ multiplex PCR; TCRdb keeps only in-frame clonotypes and omits some of them. Of about 36,000 clones in the sample, around 85% were seen once. Specimen: peripheral blood. The receptors originated from a human donor in a cohort sampled during active COVID-19.

The V gene is TRBV29-1, the J gene TRBJ2-7; the match to TRBD1 covers 9 bases. The CDR3 has 13 amino acids. Trimming at V came to 3 bases and at J to 6 bases, leaving 6 bases not matched to a gene. Germline V lookup: CDR1 SQVTM, CDR2 ANQGSEA. As DNA, the CDR3 is TGCAGCGTTGAGGGACAGGGCTTTGGCGAGCAGTACTTC. It encodes CSVEGQGFGEQYF.

The chain couples TRBV24-1 to TRBJ2-5; 10 bases fit TRBD1. Trimming took 5 bases from V and 5 from J; bases not matched to a gene: 7. Germline V CDR1 and CDR2: KGHDR, SFDVKD. The CDR3 is made up of 15 amino acids. The CDR3 nucleotides read TGTGCCACCAGTGCTGTGACAGGGGGCCGGGAGACCCAGTACTTC. This sequence encodes CATSAVTGGRETQYF.

The chain employs TRBV28 and TRBJ1-1, with D possibly being TRBD1 (6 bases). Germline CDR1 is MDHEN and CDR2 is SYDVKM. V dropped 8 bases and J dropped 4 bases, with 8 bases sitting between them. The CDR3 is made up of 11 amino acids. In DNA form, the CDR3 reads TGTGCCAGCTCCAGGGGCACTGAAGCTTTCTTT. This encodes CASSRGTEAFF.

CDR3 bases: TGTGCCAGCTCACTGGAAACAGGGTGGGATCAGCCCCAGCATTTT. Encoded protein: CASSLETGWDQPQHF. The chain joins TRBV18 to TRBJ1-5; maybe TRBD1 (6 bases). The CDR3 covers 15 residues. Germline V gene data show CDR1 as KGHSH and CDR2 as LQKENI. The V gene lost 4 bases and the J gene lost 5 bases, with 15 bases spanning the gap.

The chain recombines TRBV4-3 with TRBJ2-7, with 10 bases aligning to TRBD1. Germline values: CDR1 LGHNA, CDR2 YSLEER. The CDR3 has 14 amino acids. V gave up 5 bases and J gave up 5 bases; unmatched junction bases: 6. CDR3 nucleotide sequence: TGCGCCAGCAGCAGCCGGGACAGGGGCCACGAGCAGTACTTC. Protein: CASSSRDRGHEQYF.

The chain has TRBV9 and TRBJ2-3, with TRBD1 matching 7 bases. The ends lost 3 bases at V and 2 bases at J; junction bases unmatched: 3. This CDR3 is 14 amino acids long. Germline CDR1 is SGDLS and CDR2 is YYNGEE. DNA for the CDR3: TGTGCCAGCAGCGGGGGACAGAACACAGATACGCAGTATTTT. This encodes CASSGGQNTDTQYF.

The J gene is TRBJ2-5, the V gene TRBV7-2; TRBD2 matches 7 bases. The CDR3 contains 14 residues. Germline values: CDR1 SGHTA, CDR2 FQGNSA. The V and J ends lost 5 bases and 2 bases, in that order; junction bases with no gene match: 5. The CDR3 sequence is CASSLTGLQETQYF. The CDR3 region has the DNA TGTGCCAGCAGCCTGACGGGACTACAAGAGACCCAGTACTTC.

J is TRBJ2-3 and V is TRBV3-1 (or the pseudogene TRBV3-2); possibly TRBD1 for D (6 bases). Looked up from germline, CDR1 is LGHDT and CDR2 is YNNKEL (reference sequence). The V gene lost 1 base and the J gene lost 2 bases, with 10 bases spanning the gap. This CDR3 region has 15 residues. The DNA for the CDR3 is TGTGCCAGCAGCCAAGGGGCAGGGGCCACAGATACGCAGTATTTT. It encodes CASSQGAGATDTQYF.

The genes are TRBV7-9 and TRBJ2-7; 9 nucleotides match TRBD1. V dropped 5 bases and J dropped 3; count of bases not matched to a gene: 5. This CDR3 region has 14 residues. From germline, CDR1 is SEHNR and CDR2 FQNEAQ (reference sequence). The CDR3 loop is CASSRTGVFYEQYF. The CDR3 bases are TGTGCCAGCAGCCGGACAGGGGTCTTCTACGAGCAGTACTTC.

The chain combines TRBV7-2 with TRBJ2-1; 7 nucleotides match TRBD2. Germline CDR1 SGHTA, CDR2 FQGNSA. V lost 5 bases and J lost 0; bases outside the gene matches: 4. This CDR3 comprises 15 residues. CDR3 coding DNA: TGTGCCAGCAGCCCAGAGCGGGGCTCCTACAATGAGCAGTTCTTC. Residues: CASSPERGSYNEQFF.

This chain uses TRBV7-2 with TRBJ2-3; 7 positions match TRBD2. Germline V CDR1 and CDR2: SGHTA, FQGNSA. Losses at the gene ends were 2 bases for V and 2 bases for J; bases not matched to a gene: 7. This CDR3 has 16 amino acids. The DNA of the CDR3 is TGTGCCAGCAGCTTAACTGCTAGCGGTATCACAGATACGCAGTATTTT. This encodes CASSLTASGITDTQYF.

The V call is TRBV9, the J call TRBJ2-3; D unclear. CDR1 and CDR2 from the germline V gene are SGDLS and YYNGEE. The V gene lost 0 bases and the J gene lost 2 bases, with 7 bases spanning the gap. CDR3 length: 14 residues. CDR3 residues: CASSVGQNTDTQYF. CDR3 in DNA: TGTGCCAGCAGCGTAGGGCAGAACACAGATACGCAGTATTTT.

The CDR3 here is CASSLGAGLAGRVVETQYF. DNA for the CDR3: TGTGCCAGCAGCTTAGGGGCCGGACTAGCGGGGAGGGTGGTGGAGACCCAGTACTTC. This rearrangement joins TRBV7-4 to TRBJ2-5; 12 nucleotides match TRBD2. The trim removed 1 base at V and 5 bases at J, leaving 14 bases unmatched. Per germline, CDR1 SGHVT and CDR2 SQSDAQ. The CDR3 runs to 19 residues.

This clone occurred a few times. V and J are TRBV6-5 and TRBJ2-2; 8 nucleotides agree with TRBD2. This CDR3 comprises 15 residues. Losses at the gene ends were 9 bases for V and 0 bases for J; bases not matched to a gene: 6. Germline V lookup: CDR1 MNHEY, CDR2 SVGAGI. CDR3 protein: CASRGGLSNTGELFF. CDR3 nucleotide sequence: TGTGCCAGTCGGGGGGGCCTTTCGAACACCGGGGAGCTGTTTTTT.

The V call is TRBV21-1, the J call TRBJ1-1; TRBD1, the table's D call, lacks a check against the DNA. TRBV21-1 is a listed pseudogene. The CDR3 is 15 residues long. The CDR3 sequence is CASSKMIRSNTEAFF. DNA of the CDR3: TGTGCCAGCAGCAAAATGATTCGCAGTAACACTGAAGCTTTCTTT.